The present TCR beta chain was sequenced within a study of identical twins. The sample holds a few counts of this clonotype. The antigen remains unidentified. Study-level results: Compared with models, monozygotic twins showed more out-of-frame TCR alpha sharing.

Germline CDR1 LGHDT, CDR2 YNNKEL (reference sequence). The CDR3 spans 17 residues. Losses at the gene ends were 5 bases for V and 0 bases for J; bases not matched to a gene: 8. TCRdb ran MiXCR on the 5' RACE reads and lists one entry per CDR3 protein. This table has more than 650,000 distinct CDR3 sequences, 5.5% to 7.5% appearing once. The material sequenced was naive T cells sorted from blood. The chain recombines TRBV3-1 with TRBJ2-2; 8 nucleotides agree with TRBD1. The clonotype comes from a man in his late teens or twenties in good health. In DNA form, the CDR3 reads TGTGCCAGCAGCTCCGTAAAACAGGGGGCGAACACCGGGGAGCTGTTTTTT. This encodes CASSSVKQGANTGELFF.